The entry that follows covers one TCR beta chain sequence. This entry belongs to a study of blood T cell repertoires in COVID-19. About the study: Sample material is recorded as cDNA or gDNA derived from T cells, B-cell-depleted T cells, or PBMCs.

Germline V lookup: CDR1 MDHEN, CDR2 SYDVKM. The V and J ends lost 5 bases and 3 bases, in that order; junction bases with no gene match: 8. The CDR3 contains 15 residues. Profiled with immunoSEQ multiplex PCR; TCRdb holds only in-frame clones, not every one. The sample records around 120,000 clones, approximately 82% being singletons. This receptor was identified in a man between 65 and 80 years old with active or convalescent COVID-19. The rearrangement joins TRBV28 to TRBJ1-2; 8 positions agree with TRBD1. The material sequenced was peripheral blood. Here the CDR3 reads CASSPPGQGYYGYTF. CDR3 DNA sequence: TGTGCCAGCAGTCCCCCCGGACAGGGATACTATGGCTACACCTTC.